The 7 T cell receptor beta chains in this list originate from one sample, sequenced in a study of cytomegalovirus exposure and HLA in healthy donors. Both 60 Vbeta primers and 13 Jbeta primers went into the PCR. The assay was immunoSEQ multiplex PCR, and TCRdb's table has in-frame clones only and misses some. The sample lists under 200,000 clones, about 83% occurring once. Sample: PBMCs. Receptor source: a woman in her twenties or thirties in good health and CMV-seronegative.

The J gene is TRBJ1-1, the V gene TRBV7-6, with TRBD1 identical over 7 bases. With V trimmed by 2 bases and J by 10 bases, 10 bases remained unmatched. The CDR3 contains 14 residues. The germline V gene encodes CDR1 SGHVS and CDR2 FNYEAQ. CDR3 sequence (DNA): TGTGCCAGCAGCTTAAAAACAGGGGACACGTCAGCTTTCTTT. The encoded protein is CASSLKTGDTSAFF.

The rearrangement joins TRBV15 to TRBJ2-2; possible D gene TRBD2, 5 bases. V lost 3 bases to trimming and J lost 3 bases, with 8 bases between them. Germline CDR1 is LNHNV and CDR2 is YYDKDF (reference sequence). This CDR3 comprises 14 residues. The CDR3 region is CATSRRADTGELFF. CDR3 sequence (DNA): TGTGCCACCAGCAGGAGGGCGGACACCGGGGAGCTGTTTTTT.

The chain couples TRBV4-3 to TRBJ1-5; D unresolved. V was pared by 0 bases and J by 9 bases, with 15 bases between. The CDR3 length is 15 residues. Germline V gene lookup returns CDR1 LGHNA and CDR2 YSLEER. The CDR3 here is CASSQDQRVSGPQHF. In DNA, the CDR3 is TGCGCCAGCAGCCAAGATCAGCGTGTAAGCGGGCCCCAGCATTTT.

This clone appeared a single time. CDR3 protein: CASSRGPYEQYF. CDR3 sequence (DNA): TGTGCCAGTAGCAGGGGTCCCTACGAGCAGTACTTC. This rearrangement joins TRBV19 to TRBJ2-7; D is possibly TRBD1 (6 bases). Germline V gives CDR1 LNHDA, CDR2 SQIVND (reference sequence). Between the trimmed V and J ends, which lost 6 bases and 2 bases, there was a span of 8 bases. CDR3 length: 12 residues.

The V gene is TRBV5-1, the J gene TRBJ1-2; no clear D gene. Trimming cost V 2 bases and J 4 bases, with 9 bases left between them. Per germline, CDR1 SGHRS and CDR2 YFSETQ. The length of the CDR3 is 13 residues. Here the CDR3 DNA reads TGCGCCAGCAGCTTAGACACGAGCTATGGCTACACCTTC. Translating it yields CASSLDTSYGYTF.

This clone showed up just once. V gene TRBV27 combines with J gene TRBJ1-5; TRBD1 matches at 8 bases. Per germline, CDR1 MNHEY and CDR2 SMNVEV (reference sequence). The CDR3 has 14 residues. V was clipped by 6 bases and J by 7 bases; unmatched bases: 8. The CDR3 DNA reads TGTGCCAGCAGGAGCAGGGGGCCAGGACAGCCCCAGCATTTT. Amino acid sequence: CASRSRGPGQPQHF.

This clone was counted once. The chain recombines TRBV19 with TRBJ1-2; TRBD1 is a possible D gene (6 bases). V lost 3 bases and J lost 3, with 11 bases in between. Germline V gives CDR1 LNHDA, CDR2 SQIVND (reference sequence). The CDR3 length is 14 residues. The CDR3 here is CASSITGWDYGYTF. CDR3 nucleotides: TGTGCCAGTAGTATTACAGGGTGGGACTATGGCTACACCTTC. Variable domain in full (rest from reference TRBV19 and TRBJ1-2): DGGITQSPKYLFRKEGQNVTLSCEQNLNHDAMYWYRQDPGQGLRLIYYSQIVNDFQKGDIAEGYSVSREKKESFPLTVTSAQKNPTAFYLCASSITGWDYGYTFGSGTRLTVV.